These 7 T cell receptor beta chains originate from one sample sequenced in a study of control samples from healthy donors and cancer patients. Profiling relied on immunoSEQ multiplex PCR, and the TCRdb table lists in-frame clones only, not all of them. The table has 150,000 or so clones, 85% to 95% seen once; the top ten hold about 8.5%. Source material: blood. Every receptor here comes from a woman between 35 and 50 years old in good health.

This CDR3 is CASSQDGSSNTGELFF. CDR3 DNA: TGTGCCAGCAGCCAAGATGGGTCGTCGAACACCGGGGAGCTGTTTTTT. The J gene is TRBJ2-2, the V gene TRBV3-1 (or the pseudogene TRBV3-2); no clear D. The CDR3 runs 16 residues. Looked up from germline, CDR1 is LGHDT and CDR2 is YNNKEL (reference sequence). The germline V and J ends were trimmed by 0 bases and 0 bases, with 8 bases remaining between them.

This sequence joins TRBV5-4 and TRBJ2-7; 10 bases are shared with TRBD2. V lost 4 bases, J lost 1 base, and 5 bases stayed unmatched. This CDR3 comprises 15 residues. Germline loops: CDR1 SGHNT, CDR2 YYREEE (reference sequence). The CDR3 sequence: CASSPRTSGSYEQYF. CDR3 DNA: TGTGCCAGCAGCCCCCGGACTAGCGGTTCCTACGAGCAGTACTTC.

The CDR3 sequence: CASSQVGAGGGYEQYF. The DNA of the CDR3 is TGCGCCAGCAGCCAAGTTGGGGCAGGGGGCGGGTACGAGCAGTACTTC. This chain connects TRBV4-3 to TRBJ2-7; 8 nucleotides line up with TRBD1. CDR1 and CDR2 (germline): LGHNA, YSLEER. This CDR3 is 16 amino acids long. Germline trimming cut 1 base from V and 4 bases from J; bases unmatched to any gene: 9.

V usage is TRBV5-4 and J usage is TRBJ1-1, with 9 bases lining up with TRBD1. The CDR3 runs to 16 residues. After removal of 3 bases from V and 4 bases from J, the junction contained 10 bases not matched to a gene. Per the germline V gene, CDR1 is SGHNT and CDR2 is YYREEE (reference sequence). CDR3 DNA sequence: TGTGCCAGCAGCTCTTACAGGGGGCCGGCCCCCACTGAAGCTTTCTTT. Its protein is CASSSYRGPAPTEAFF.

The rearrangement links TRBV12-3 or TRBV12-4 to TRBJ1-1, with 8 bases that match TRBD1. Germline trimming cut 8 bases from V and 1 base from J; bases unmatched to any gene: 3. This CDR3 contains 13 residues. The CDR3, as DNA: TGTGCCAGCCGGGGACAGGAGAACACTGAAGCTTTCTTT. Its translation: CASRGQENTEAFF.

CDR3 coding DNA: TGTGCCAGCAGCCTACGACAGGGGGGTGAAGCTTTCTTT. Its protein product is CASSLRQGGEAFF. The chain couples TRBV11-3 to TRBJ1-1; 9 positions match TRBD1. The V gene's germline CDR1 is SGHNT and CDR2 YENEEA. The CDR3 has 13 amino acids. Trimming removed 5 bases from V and 7 bases from J; junction bases left unmatched: 5. Together with reference TRBV11-3 and TRBJ1-1, the CDR3 gives the full variable domain: EAGVVQSPRYKIIEKKQPVAFWCNPISGHNTLYWYLQNLGQGPELLIRYENEEAVDDSQLPKDRFSAERLKGVDSTLKIQPAELGDSAVYLCASSLRQGGEAFFGQGTRLTVV.

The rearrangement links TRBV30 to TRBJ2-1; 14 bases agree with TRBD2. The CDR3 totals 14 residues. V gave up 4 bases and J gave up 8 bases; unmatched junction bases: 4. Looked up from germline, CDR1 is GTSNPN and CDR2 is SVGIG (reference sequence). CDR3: CAWTATSGGDEQFF. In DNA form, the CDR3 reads TGTGCCTGGACCGCGACTAGCGGGGGGGATGAGCAGTTCTTC.